This T cell receptor (beta chain) is from a study of cytomegalovirus exposure and HLA in healthy donors. The CDR3 covers 13 residues. V was cut by 5 bases and J by 7 bases, with 12 bases left in between. Looked up from germline, CDR1 is LGHNA and CDR2 is YSLEER. PCR amplification relied on 60 Vbeta primers (plus 13 Jbeta primers). Method: immunoSEQ multiplex PCR; TCRdb's copy keeps in-frame clones and lacks some. In the table there are some 120,000 clones, 70% to 80% of which are singletons. Sequencing was carried out using PBMCs. The sequence came from a woman aged 35 to 49 in good health and CMV-seropositive. The genes are TRBV4-3 and TRBJ2-1; TRBD1 is a possible D gene (6 bases). CDR3 DNA: TGCGCCAGCAGCGAACAACAGGGAAATGAGCAGTTCTTC. The encoded protein is CASSEQQGNEQFF.